The following is a T cell receptor (beta chain) sequence with its context. Its specificity is unknown. The donors belonged to the approximately 120-subject validation cohort, separate from the roughly 670-subject first cohort. Clones were sequenced by immunoSEQ multiplex PCR, and TCRdb holds only the in-frame ones, with some missing. The sample lists 130,000 to 150,000 clones, just under 90% occurring once. The data originate from a study of cytomegalovirus exposure and HLA in healthy donors. Study results and limitations: In vitro checks showed that three CMV-associated chains really do target CMV antigens. Overall, about 160 TCR beta chains were annotated as cytomegalovirus-associated.

Sequencing was performed on PBMCs. This TCR derives from a woman younger than 45 in good health and CMV-seropositive.

CDR3 in amino acids: CATSSDRRSTDTQYF. In DNA, the CDR3 is TGTGCCACCAGCTCCGACCGGAGATCCACAGATACGCAGTATTTT. The chain has TRBV15 and TRBJ2-3; D unresolved. V lost 5 bases, J lost 2 bases, and 14 bases lay in between. This CDR3 is 15 amino acids long. Germline V gene sequence: CDR1 LNHNV, CDR2 YYDKDF (reference sequence).